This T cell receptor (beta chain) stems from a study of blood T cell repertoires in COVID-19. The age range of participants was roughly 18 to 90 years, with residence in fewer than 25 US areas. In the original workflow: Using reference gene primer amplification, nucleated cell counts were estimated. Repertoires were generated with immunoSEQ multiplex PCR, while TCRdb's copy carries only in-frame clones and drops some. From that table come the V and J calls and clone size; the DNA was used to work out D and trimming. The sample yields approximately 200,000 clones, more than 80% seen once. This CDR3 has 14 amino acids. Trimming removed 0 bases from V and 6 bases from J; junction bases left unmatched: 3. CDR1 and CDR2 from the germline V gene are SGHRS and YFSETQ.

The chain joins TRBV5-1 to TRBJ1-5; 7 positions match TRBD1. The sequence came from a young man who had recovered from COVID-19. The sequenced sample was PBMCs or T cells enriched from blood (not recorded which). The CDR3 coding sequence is TGCGCCAGCAGCTTGGGACAGGGTTCTCAGCCCCAGCATTTT. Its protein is CASSLGQGSQPQHF.